This T cell receptor (beta chain) appears in the sequencing data of a study of T cell responses to AZD1222 COVID-19 vaccine. General study results and limits: White British donors predominated, females outnumbered males, and clonal diversity was possibly underestimated.

The CDR3 extends over 11 amino acids. Trimming pared 5 bases from V and 5 bases from J, leaving 9 bases between. Germline V gene lookup returns CDR1 SQVTM and CDR2 ANQGSEA. Worth noting for this clone: Its specificity is not known.

The protocol was immunoSEQ multiplex PCR, while the TCRdb copy is restricted to in-frame clones and leaves out a portion. The table lists about 120,000 clones, 88% of them singletons, with roughly 5% in the top ten. The TCR originated in an adult in good health. The chain carries TRBV29-1 and TRBJ1-1; D possibly corresponds to TRBD1 (5 bases). Specimen: peripheral blood, collected on day 0 of AZD1222 vaccination. The CDR3 reads CSVFQGTEAFF. Written as DNA, the CDR3 is TGCAGCGTTTTTCAGGGTACTGAAGCTTTCTTT.